The 4 T cell receptor beta chains below come from one sample, sequenced in a study of blood T cell repertoires in COVID-19. The method was immunoSEQ multiplex PCR; TCRdb's version includes in-frame clones alone and lacks a portion of them. The sample holds around 200,000 clones; roughly four fifths are singletons and the top ten take under 15%. What was sequenced was peripheral blood. These receptor sequences come from a man under 40 with active or convalescent COVID-19.

This chain uses TRBV11-2 with TRBJ1-1; 9 bases are shared with TRBD1. V dropped 5 bases and J dropped 1; count of bases not matched to a gene: 11. This CDR3 contains 17 residues. Germline V gene sequence: CDR1 SGHAT, CDR2 FQNNGV. DNA for the CDR3: TGTGCCAGCAGCGTCTACAGGGGGCGGTTGGCGAACACTGAAGCTTTCTTT. Translated: CASSVYRGRLANTEAFF.

This sequence joins TRBV7-3 and TRBJ2-3, with D unclear. CDR1 and CDR2 from the germline V gene are SGHTA and FQGTGA. The V and J ends lost 2 bases and 4 bases respectively, with 7 bases between them. The length of the CDR3 is 13 residues. The CDR3 is CASSLLAADTQYF. CDR3 in DNA: TGTGCCAGCAGCTTATTAGCAGCAGATACGCAGTATTTT.

The CDR3 here is CASSIGGTKPTDTQYF. In DNA, the CDR3 is TGTGCCAGTAGTATAGGGGGGACAAAGCCCACAGATACGCAGTATTTT. This chain connects TRBV19 to TRBJ2-3, with D perhaps matching TRBD1 (6 bases). The CDR3 runs to 16 residues. Germline CDR1 LNHDA, CDR2 SQIVND (reference sequence). The ends were cut back, 1 base at V and 2 bases at J, with 13 bases in the middle.

V and J are TRBV5-1 and TRBJ1-2, with 9 positions matching TRBD1. V lost 3 bases to trimming and J lost 0 bases; unmatched junction nucleotides: 6. The germline V gene has CDR1 SGHRS and CDR2 YFSETQ. The CDR3 consists of 16 residues. CDR3 amino acids: CASSWEQGASNYGYTF. The CDR3 DNA reads as TGCGCCAGCAGCTGGGAACAGGGGGCGTCTAACTATGGCTACACCTTC.